This entry describes one TCR beta chain. Its target is not known. Use of 60 Vbeta and 13 Jbeta primers characterized the PCR. Sequencing was performed with immunoSEQ multiplex PCR; in TCRdb, only in-frame clones are kept and a portion is missing. The repertoire holds approximately 150,000 clones, 80% seen once, with approximately 4.5% in the top ten. This sample is part of a study of cytomegalovirus exposure and HLA in healthy donors. Study-level results: A reported reduction in N-insertions relative to the roughly 710-donor mean was seen in an Asian-associated ancestry cluster in a later analysis. For most TCR beta V segments, an earlier analysis put the productive rate at about 87% or about 30% of the time. Reports showed the classifier diagnosing cytomegalovirus status with high specificity and sensitivity.

The CDR3 has 15 amino acids. The V gene lost 1 base and the J gene lost 7 bases, with 14 bases spanning the gap. Germline CDR1 and CDR2: SGHDT and YYEEEE. The receptor comes from a man aged 25-45 years in good health and CMV-seronegative. Sequencing used PBMCs. V usage is TRBV5-6 and J usage is TRBJ1-4; D unresolved. The CDR3 nucleotides read TGTGCCAGCAGCTTGCGTCTGGGAGGGAGTGAAAAACTGTTTTTT. Translation gives CASSLRLGGSEKLFF. The variable domain in full, completed from reference TRBV5-6 and TRBJ1-4, reads DAGVTQSPTHLIKTRGQQVTLRCSPKSGHDTVSWYQQALGQGPQFIFQYYEEEERQRGNFPDRFSGHQFPNYSSELNVNALLLGDSALYLCASSLRLGGSEKLFFGSGTQLSVL.